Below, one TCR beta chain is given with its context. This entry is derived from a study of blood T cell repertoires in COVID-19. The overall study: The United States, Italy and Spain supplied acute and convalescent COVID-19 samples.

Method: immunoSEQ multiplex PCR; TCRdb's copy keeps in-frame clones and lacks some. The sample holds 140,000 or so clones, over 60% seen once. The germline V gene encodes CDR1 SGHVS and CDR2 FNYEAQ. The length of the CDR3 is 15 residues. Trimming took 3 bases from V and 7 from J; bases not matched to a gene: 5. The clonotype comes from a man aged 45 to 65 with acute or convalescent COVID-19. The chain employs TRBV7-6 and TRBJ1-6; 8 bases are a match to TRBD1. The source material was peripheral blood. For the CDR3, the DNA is TGTGCCAGCAGCTTTGGACAGGGTCCCAATTCACCCCTCCACTTT. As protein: CASSFGQGPNSPLHF.